These 32 T cell receptor beta chains came from one sample sequenced in a study of T cells in Graves' hyperthyroidism and ophthalmopathy (dated by TCRdb to the late 2010s). Library method: multiplex PCR. Sequencing was performed on an Illumina HiSeq 2000. Amplification of TCR beta CDR3 regions was carried out from RNA transcripts. The first round of RT-PCR for the TCR CDR3 was performed with the HTBI primer set and the Qiagen OneStep RT-PCR kit. TCRdb ran its own pipeline on the public reads, namely fastp trimming at Q25 and MiXCR clone calling, and kept in-frame beta chains. Rows are combined by CDR3 protein, so each entry shows the most common genes and DNA. This sample holds 300,000 to 350,000 distinct CDR3 sequences; over 11% were observed only once. Around 23% of the sample goes to the ten largest clones. The specimen was blood. The receptor set was obtained from a woman aged 25 to 39 with Graves' hyperthyroidism.

This clonotype was counted ten times or more. The J gene is TRBJ1-5, the V gene TRBV20-1, with no clear D. This CDR3 is 20 amino acids long. The germline V gene encodes CDR1 DFQATT and CDR2 SNEGSKA (reference sequence). V was clipped by 6 bases and J by 4 bases, with 34 bases between them. CDR3 sequence (DNA): TGCAGTGCCCATCCCGATGCGGTTTTAGGCCGCCCGACCTCGAATCAGCCCCAGCATTTT. Protein product: CSAHPDAVLGRPTSNQPQHF.

This clonotype has at least ten counts. The rearrangement joins TRBV12-3 or TRBV12-4 to TRBJ2-2, with D possibly being TRBD1 or TRBD2 (5 bases each). Deletions cut 3 bases from V and 5 bases from J, with 13 bases between. This CDR3 contains 15 residues. The CDR3 nucleotides read TGTGCCAGCAGTTTCAGGGAGCCGGGGACCGGGGAGCTGTTTTTT. Protein: CASSFREPGTGELFF.

This clonotype was detected many times. CDR3 sequence reads: CASSFFPTDTQYF. CDR3 nucleotide sequence: TGTGCCAGCAGCTTTTTTCCGACAGATACGCAGTATTTT. This chain connects TRBV7-9 to TRBJ2-3; D gene uncertain. The CDR3 totals 13 residues. Germline lookup yields CDR1 SEHNR and CDR2 FQNEAQ (reference sequence). V lost 3 bases to trimming and J lost 3 bases, with 7 bases between them.

This clonotype was observed a few times. The chain employs TRBV20-1 and TRBJ2-1; TRBD2 might be the D (6 bases). The germline V gene has CDR1 DFQATT and CDR2 SNEGSKA (reference sequence). The CDR3 covers 16 residues. V lost 1 base and J 3 bases, leaving 16 bases between the germline ends. The CDR3 loop reads CSARAYRGKYYNEQFF. CDR3 bases: TGCAGTGCTAGAGCCTATCGGGGGAAATACTACAATGAGCAGTTCTTC.

This clonotype has at least ten counts. The J gene is TRBJ1-1, the V gene TRBV2; D perhaps matches TRBD1 (5 bases). V was shortened by 2 bases and J by 4 bases, with 8 bases between the two germline ends. Germline V gene data show CDR1 as SNHLY and CDR2 as FYNNEI. The CDR3 is made up of 13 amino acids. The CDR3 DNA sequence: TGTGCCAGCAGTGAAAGGGGATTCACTGAAGCTTTCTTT. Its translation is CASSERGFTEAFF. Combining the CDR3 with reference TRBV2 and TRBJ1-1 gives the whole variable domain EPEVTQTPSHQVTQMGQEVILRCVPISNHLYFYWYRQILGQKVEFLVSFYNNEISEKSEIFDDQFSVERPDGSNFTLKIRSTKLEDSAMYFCASSERGFTEAFFGQGTRLTVV.

In this sample, this clonotype turned up many times. The chain combines TRBV28 with TRBJ2-2; TRBD2 is a possible D gene (5 bases). This CDR3 is built from 16 residues. Trimming took 5 bases from V and 5 from J, leaving 18 bases between them. Germline V gene lookup returns CDR1 MDHEN and CDR2 SYDVKM. CDR3 DNA sequence: TGTGCCAGCAGTCCTGGGCGGGTCACGGGGACCGGGGAGCTGTTTTTT. This encodes CASSPGRVTGTGELFF.

The chain is built from TRBV14 and TRBJ2-7; D is tentatively TRBD1 or TRBD2 (6 bases each). CDR3 length: 14 amino acids. CDR1 and CDR2 from the germline V gene are SGHDN and FVKESK. Between the trimmed V and J ends, which lost 2 bases and 7 bases, there was a span of 15 bases. DNA of the CDR3: TGTGCCAGCAGCCAAAGAGGGGGGCTGGGGGAGCAGTACTTC. Its translation: CASSQRGGLGEQYF.

In its sample, this clonotype was seen many times. The chain couples TRBV12-3 or TRBV12-4 to TRBJ2-3; D is ambiguous. The V and J ends lost 0 bases and 4 bases respectively, with 11 bases between them. The CDR3 length is 15 residues. In DNA, the CDR3 is TGTGCCAGCAGTTTAGCCTCTAGTCAGGCAGATACGCAGTATTTT. It is translated as CASSLASSQADTQYF.

In its sample, this clonotype was seen many times. This chain joins TRBV20-1 and TRBJ2-5; TRBD2 aligns across 8 bases. This CDR3 has 13 amino acids. From germline, CDR1 is DFQATT and CDR2 SNEGSKA (reference sequence). V lost 6 bases, J lost 5 bases, and 8 bases stayed unmatched. CDR3 sequence reads: CSALGLDGETQYF. In DNA form, the CDR3 reads TGCAGTGCCCTGGGACTAGATGGGGAGACCCAGTACTTC.

This clonotype has more than one count but fewer than ten. The V gene is TRBV11-2, the J gene TRBJ2-1; the match to TRBD2 covers 8 bases. The CDR3 consists of 17 residues. Per the germline V gene, CDR1 is SGHAT and CDR2 is FQNNGV. V lost 5 bases to trimming and J lost 7 bases; unmatched junction nucleotides: 16. The CDR3 region is CASSPLVASGSPNEQFF. The CDR3 coding sequence is TGTGCCAGCAGCCCCCTCGTGGCCAGCGGGAGTCCGAATGAGCAGTTCTTC.

The V and J genes are TRBV9 and TRBJ2-5, with TRBD2 matching over 13 bases. Germline CDR1 and CDR2: SGDLS and YYNGEE. The V segment lost 3 bases and the J segment 12 bases; nucleotides outside the gene matches: 5. The CDR3 has 13 residues. The CDR3 loop is CASSERTSGRKYF. In nucleotides, the CDR3 is TGTGCCAGCAGCGAGAGGACTAGCGGGAGAAAGTACTTC.

The chain employs TRBV12-3 or TRBV12-4 and TRBJ1-4, with D possibly being TRBD1 (5 bases). V lost 4 bases to trimming and J lost 12 bases, with 12 bases between them. The CDR3 is 12 residues long. The CDR3: CASSWRRGELFF. For the CDR3, the DNA is TGTGCCAGCAGTTGGCGGCGGGGCGAACTGTTTTTT.

This clonotype was counted between two and nine times. The chain has TRBV14 and TRBJ2-1, with 7 bases fitting TRBD2. This CDR3 spans 13 amino acids. V was clipped by 11 bases and J by 7 bases; unmatched bases: 11. CDR1 is SGHDN and CDR2 is FVKESK in the germline V gene. As DNA, the CDR3 is TGTGCCGTCGAACGGTCCGGGAGGAATGAGCAGTTCTTC. It encodes CAVERSGRNEQFF.

This clonotype turned up a few times. The CDR3 reads CASSLRTPPEGELFF. The CDR3 DNA is TGTGCCAGCAGTTTAAGGACACCGCCGGAAGGGGAGCTGTTTTTT. This chain joins TRBV28 and TRBJ2-2; D is perhaps TRBD1 (5 bases). Germline V CDR1 and CDR2: MDHEN, SYDVKM. Deletions cut 2 bases from V and 8 bases from J, with 15 bases between. This CDR3 spans 15 amino acids.

The chain links TRBV6-5 to TRBJ2-7, with unresolved D. V dropped 4 bases and J dropped 6 bases, with 13 bases sitting between them. The CDR3 spans 13 residues. Looked up from germline, CDR1 is MNHEY and CDR2 is SVGAGI. CDR3 DNA sequence: TGTGCCAGCAGTTTCGGACCCTTCTGCGAGCAGTACTTC. Protein sequence: CASSFGPFCEQYF.

This clonotype was detected ten times or more. This chain connects TRBV20-1 to TRBJ2-5; no definite D call. The CDR3 totals 15 residues. V was clipped by 0 bases and J by 5 bases, with 16 bases between them. Germline loops: CDR1 DFQATT, CDR2 SNEGSKA (reference sequence). The CDR3 sequence: CSARDEVIGGETQYF. CDR3 bases: TGCAGTGCTAGAGATGAGGTCATTGGTGGTGAGACCCAGTACTTC.

This clonotype was counted between two and nine times. The genes are TRBV27 and TRBJ2-1, with TRBD2 matching 10 bases. The V gene's germline CDR1 is MNHEY and CDR2 SMNVEV (reference sequence). Germline trimming cut 0 bases from V and 1 base from J; bases unmatched to any gene: 0. The CDR3 contains 16 residues. The CDR3 region has the DNA TGTGCCAGCAGTTTATCTAGCGGGAGGTCCTACAATGAGCAGTTCTTC. It specifies CASSLSSGRSYNEQFF.

This clonotype was seen many times. This chain connects TRBV11-2 to TRBJ2-1, with 10 bases that match TRBD2. CDR1 and CDR2 from the germline V gene are SGHAT and FQNNGV. The CDR3 is 17 amino acids. Trimming removed 6 bases from V and 0 bases from J; junction bases left unmatched: 8. The CDR3 DNA sequence: TGTGCCAGCAGACCTCTAGCGGGAGTGAGCTCCTACAATGAGCAGTTCTTC. It translates to CASRPLAGVSSYNEQFF.

The chain is built from TRBV6-1 and TRBJ2-3; D gene ambiguous. The V gene's germline CDR1 is MNHNS and CDR2 SASEGT. Between the trimmed V and J ends, which lost 6 bases and 9 bases, there was a span of 22 bases. The CDR3 totals 15 residues. CDR3 amino acids: CASRGKGSFVGTQYF. In nucleotides, the CDR3 is TGTGCCAGCAGGGGGAAGGGTTCATTTGTAGGAACGCAGTATTTT.

This clonotype was recorded many times. J is TRBJ1-1 and V is TRBV6-1; 7 positions match TRBD1. Per the germline V gene, CDR1 is MNHNS and CDR2 is SASEGT. V dropped 6 bases and J dropped 0; count of bases not matched to a gene: 13. This CDR3 is 17 amino acids long. The CDR3 sequence: CASSRATGLIMNTEAFF. As DNA, the CDR3 is TGTGCCAGCAGCAGAGCGACAGGGCTAATCATGAACACTGAAGCTTTCTTT.

This chain links TRBV7-6 with TRBJ2-7; TRBD1 aligns across 9 bases. Trimming removed 5 bases from V and 6 bases from J; junction bases left unmatched: 11. Looked up from germline, CDR1 is SGHVS and CDR2 is FNYEAQ. The CDR3 is 15 amino acids. CDR3 sequence: CASSLGGQGDGEQYF. CDR3 DNA sequence: TGTGCCAGCAGCCTCGGGGGACAGGGAGATGGCGAGCAGTACTTC.

This clonotype was detected only a few times. The chain combines TRBV11-2 with TRBJ1-2; weak D call: TRBD1 (5 bases). Germline CDR1 SGHAT, CDR2 FQNNGV. V shed 2 bases and J shed 0 bases, with 16 bases lying between them. The CDR3 has 17 residues. This chain's CDR3 is CASSLRSRGRSNYGYTF. The CDR3 DNA reads TGTGCCAGCAGCTTAAGGTCCCGGGGCAGATCTAACTATGGCTACACCTTC.

This clonotype has at least ten counts. The J gene is TRBJ2-5, the V gene TRBV5-6, with D uncertain. This CDR3 is 13 amino acids long. Trimming removed 4 bases at V and 2 bases at J, with 9 bases between. The germline V gene has CDR1 SGHDT and CDR2 YYEEEE. The CDR3 is CASSKDWQETQYF. The CDR3 DNA follows: TGTGCCAGCAGCAAAGATTGGCAAGAGACCCAGTACTTC.

The sample holds many counts of this clonotype. V gene TRBV11-2 combines with J gene TRBJ2-5; D gene unclear. V lost 5 bases to trimming and J lost 7 bases, with 8 bases between them. CDR1 and CDR2 (germline): SGHAT, FQNNGV. The CDR3 spans 11 residues. CDR3 residues: CASSPRGTQYF. The CDR3 coding sequence is TGTGCCAGCAGCCCCCGAGGGACCCAGTACTTC.

This clonotype was observed a few times. The chain combines TRBV20-1 with TRBJ2-7; D may be TRBD1 or TRBD2 (5 bases each). V was shortened by 1 base and J by 4 bases, with 20 bases between the two germline ends. Germline V CDR1 and CDR2: DFQATT, SNEGSKA (reference sequence). The length of the CDR3 is 16 residues. The DNA of the CDR3 is TGCAGTGCTAGAGCACCTAGGGGCGGGCGAGAATACGAGCAGTACTTC. Protein: CSARAPRGGREYEQYF.

This clonotype was recorded at least ten times. The chain joins TRBV29-1 to TRBJ2-2; TRBD1 agrees at 9 bases. Unmatched junction bases numbered 6, after V lost 2 bases and J lost 5 bases. Germline assignment: CDR1 SQVTM and CDR2 ANQGSEA. This CDR3 comprises 15 residues. CDR3 residues: CSVESQGARTGELFF. As DNA, the CDR3 is TGCAGCGTTGAATCACAGGGGGCGAGGACCGGGGAGCTGTTTTTT.

This clonotype was counted between two and nine times. CDR3 region: CASSFWGETQYF. The DNA for the CDR3 is TGTGCCAGCAGCTTTTGGGGGGAGACCCAGTACTTC. The V gene is TRBV11-2, the J gene TRBJ2-5, with D tentatively TRBD1 or TRBD2 (5 bases each). The germline CDR1 and CDR2 sequences are SGHAT and FQNNGV. Trimming took off 3 bases at V and 5 bases at J, with 7 bases between the two ends. The CDR3 runs to 12 residues.

This clonotype was counted many times. V gene TRBV5-6 combines with J gene TRBJ1-3; D unclear. This CDR3 comprises 13 residues. V gave up 6 bases and J gave up 5 bases, with 12 bases separating them. The germline CDR1 and CDR2 sequences are SGHDT and YYEEEE. DNA of the CDR3: TGTGCCAGCATGCAGGAGTCCCGAAACACCATATATTTT. As protein: CASMQESRNTIYF.

This clonotype was seen at least ten times. This chain connects TRBV28 to TRBJ1-5; D not resolved. The germline V gene encodes CDR1 MDHEN and CDR2 SYDVKM. Trimming removed 8 bases from V and 3 bases from J, with 8 bases in between. The CDR3 spans 12 residues. Here the CDR3 reads CASDSVNQPQHF. The CDR3 DNA sequence: TGTGCCAGCGATAGTGTCAATCAGCCCCAGCATTTT.

This clonotype was counted ten times or more. The J gene is TRBJ2-5, the V gene TRBV28; the D is unclear. The CDR3 covers 16 residues. CDR1 and CDR2 from the germline V gene are MDHEN and SYDVKM. The V gene lost 6 bases and the J gene lost 1 base, with 18 bases spanning the gap. DNA for the CDR3: TGTGCCAGCAGACCAACCAGGCCCGAACCCCAAGAGACCCAGTACTTC. Protein product: CASRPTRPEPQETQYF.

This clonotype has a handful of counts. At one of its ends the junction is not consistent with the germline gene, which may arise from a read error. This sequence joins TRBV19 and TRBJ1-4; D is uncertain. The CDR3 sequence is 12 residues long. Germline CDR1 is LNHDA and CDR2 is SQIVND (reference sequence). The CDR3 spells CSKTPGQKKLFF. The CDR3 DNA reads TGCTCTAAGACCCCGGGCCAGAAAAAACTGTTTTTT.

The chain couples TRBV27 to TRBJ2-7, with D possibly matching TRBD2 (5 bases). The CDR3 sequence is 11 residues long. V was shortened by 5 bases and J by 5 bases, with 7 bases between the two germline ends. Per the germline V gene, CDR1 is MNHEY and CDR2 is SMNVEV (reference sequence). Here the CDR3 DNA reads TGTGCCAGCAGTCGAGGGAACGAGCAGTACTTC. Its protein product is CASSRGNEQYF.